The 10 T cell receptor beta chains listed next were all sequenced from one sample in a study of T cell repertoires in aging, cancer and after chemotherapy. TRB rearrangements spanning V, D and J were amplified using mixed TRB-A/B primers. Using its own MiXCR run on the multiplex PCR reads, TCRdb lists one record per CDR3 protein. The sample shows 1,600 or so distinct CDR3 sequences, 20% to 25% of them seen only once. TCR beta rearrangements were amplified from peripheral blood genomic DNA. Specimen: blood. The receptor source for this set is a human donor with a blood cancer.

This clonotype is judged large. The chain combines TRBV29-1 with TRBJ2-3; no firm D call. Between the trimmed V and J ends, which lost 5 bases and 5 bases, there was a span of 14 bases. CDR1 and CDR2 from the germline V gene are SQVTM and ANQGSEA. The CDR3 has 13 residues. The DNA of the CDR3 is TGCAGCGTTTCCCGGTATAATCAAGATACGCAGTATTTT. Protein sequence: CSVSRYNQDTQYF.

Within the sample, this clonotype is medium-sized. The chain recombines TRBV5-4 with TRBJ1-2; D is undetermined. Trimming removed 4 bases at V and 0 bases at J, with 13 bases between. CDR1 is SGHNT and CDR2 is YYREEE in the germline V gene (reference sequence). CDR3 length equals 15 residues. CDR3 sequence: CASSPAGRSNYGYTF. CDR3 bases: TGTGCCAGCAGCCCGGCGGGGAGATCTAACTATGGCTACACCTTC.

This clonotype is deemed large. The chain links TRBV6-1 to TRBJ2-2; no clear D. The germline V and J ends were trimmed by 7 bases and 1 base, with 13 bases remaining between them. Germline CDR1 and CDR2: MNHNS and SASEGT. This CDR3 has 15 amino acids. The CDR3 DNA reads TGTGCCAGCACCTGGACGGGTCAGAACACCGGGGAGCTGTTTTTT. The encoded protein is CASTWTGQNTGELFF.

This chain links TRBV21-1 with TRBJ1-5. TRBV21-1 represents a pseudogene. This CDR3 contains 14 residues. This chain's CDR3 is CAFGPIVSNQPQHF. CDR3 nucleotides: TGTGCCTTTGGACCGATCGTTAGCAATCAGCCCCAGCATTTT.

The sample holds a few counts of this clonotype. The CDR3 loop is CSARDPSDGGDTQYF. CDR3 in DNA: TGCAGTGCTCGGGACCCCAGTGATGGGGGAGATACGCAGTATTTT. This sequence joins TRBV20-1 and TRBJ2-3, with D perhaps matching TRBD1 or TRBD2 (5 bases each). This CDR3 comprises 15 residues. Trimming took off 5 bases at V and 5 bases at J, with 20 bases between the two ends. Germline loops: CDR1 DFQATT, CDR2 SNEGSKA (reference sequence).

The J gene is TRBJ2-7, the V gene TRBV11-2; the D gene is possibly TRBD1 (5 bases). Trimming removed 3 bases at V and 4 bases at J, with 13 bases between. The CDR3 spans 14 residues. The V gene's germline CDR1 is SGHAT and CDR2 FQNNGV. The CDR3: CASSLRDRDYEQYF. The CDR3 nucleotides read TGTGCCAGCAGCTTGAGAGACAGAGATTACGAGCAGTACTTC.

The rearrangement joins TRBV6-6 to TRBJ2-3; no clear D. V was trimmed by 2 bases and J by 1 base, leaving 13 bases between them. Germline V gene lookup returns CDR1 MNHNY and CDR2 SVGAGI (reference sequence). This CDR3 has 16 residues. The CDR3 is CASSYQSIDGTDTQYF. The CDR3 DNA follows: TGTGCCAGCAGTTACCAAAGCATCGATGGCACAGATACGCAGTATTTT.

This clonotype qualifies as medium-sized. The chain has TRBV6-6 and TRBJ1-5; 8 positions match TRBD1. The germline V gene encodes CDR1 MNHNY and CDR2 SVGAGI (reference sequence). V lost 0 bases, J lost 0 bases, and 7 bases stayed unmatched. The CDR3 loop spans 18 amino acids. CDR3 residues: CASSYSSRGLFSNQPQHF. CDR3 sequence (DNA): TGTGCCAGCAGTTACTCGAGCAGGGGGCTTTTTAGCAATCAGCCCCAGCATTTT.

V usage is TRBV20-1 and J usage is TRBJ2-7, with TRBD2 matching 9 bases. CDR1 DFQATT and CDR2 SNEGSKA come from the germline V gene (reference sequence). The CDR3 contains 15 residues. V was clipped by 4 bases and J by 2 bases; unmatched bases: 9. The CDR3 sequence is CSAIPGLARAYEQYF. The CDR3 coding sequence is TGCAGTGCTATCCCTGGACTAGCGAGGGCCTACGAGCAGTACTTC.

Judged by abundance, this clonotype is medium-sized. The J gene is TRBJ2-7, the V gene TRBV12-3 or TRBV12-4; TRBD2 aligns across 7 bases. This CDR3 is 15 amino acids long. V gave up 1 base and J gave up 2 bases; unmatched junction bases: 5. CDR3 protein: CASSLGGTIPYEQYF. The CDR3 DNA reads TGTGCCAGCAGTTTAGGCGGGACTATCCCCTACGAGCAGTACTTC.